These 11 T cell receptor beta chains were all obtained from the same sample, sequenced in a study of blood T cell repertoires in COVID-19. TCRdb's table, derived via immunoSEQ multiplex PCR, lists solely in-frame clones and lacks some. There are under 170,000 clones in the sample; about nine tenths occur only once, and less than 4.5% lies in the top ten. Material: peripheral blood. Receptor source: an older woman with active or convalescent COVID-19.

The chain links TRBV13 to TRBJ1-5, with 12 bases fitting TRBD1. CDR3 size: 18 residues. In germline, CDR1 is PRHDT, CDR2 FYEKMQ (reference sequence). Unmatched junction bases numbered 6, after V lost 1 base and J lost 2 bases. CDR3 DNA sequence: TGTGCCAGCAGCTTAGAGGGGACAGGGGGCGGTGGCAATCAGCCCCAGCATTTT. Protein: CASSLEGTGGGGNQPQHF.

The CDR3 DNA is TGTGCCAGCAGCCTAGCTGGGTCGGAGCTGTTTTTT. Protein: CASSLAGSELFF. The chain recombines TRBV6-5 with TRBJ2-2, with a weak D call TRBD2 (5 bases). CDR1 is MNHEY, CDR2 SVGAGI, per germline. Deletions cut 6 bases from V and 10 bases from J, with 12 bases between. This CDR3 contains 12 residues.

This clone appeared a few times. This chain uses TRBV4-3 with TRBJ2-5; 12 bases agree with TRBD1. V dropped 0 bases and J dropped 4; count of bases not matched to a gene: 3. The CDR3 is 16 residues long. Germline V gives CDR1 LGHNA, CDR2 YSLEER. The CDR3 reads CASSQEGQGAGETQYF. CDR3 nucleotides: TGCGCCAGCAGCCAAGAGGGACAGGGGGCTGGAGAGACCCAGTACTTC.

The chain links TRBV20-1 to TRBJ2-1; 8 nucleotides line up with TRBD2. There are 10 residues in the CDR3. Germline CDR1 and CDR2: DFQATT and SNEGSKA (reference sequence). V dropped 6 bases and J dropped 10; count of bases not matched to a gene: 2. The CDR3 is CSATGGEQFF. In DNA form, the CDR3 reads TGCAGTGCAACGGGAGGGGAGCAGTTCTTC.

The rearrangement joins TRBV10-3 to TRBJ1-5, with D perhaps matching TRBD1 (6 bases). The CDR3 sequence is 16 residues long. The germline V and J ends were trimmed by 0 bases and 3 bases, with 12 bases remaining between them. Germline V gives CDR1 ENHRY, CDR2 SYGVKD. The DNA for the CDR3 is TGTGCCATCAGTGAGTCCTCGACAGGCTTCAATCAGCCCCAGCATTTT. As protein: CAISESSTGFNQPQHF.

The CDR3 here is CASSQAWTGRYGYTF. CDR3 nucleotide sequence: TGTGCCAGCAGCCAGGCATGGACAGGGAGGTATGGCTACACCTTC. This sequence joins TRBV3-1 (or the pseudogene TRBV3-2) and TRBJ1-2, with 8 bases lining up with TRBD1. Unmatched junction bases numbered 8, after V lost 3 bases and J lost 5 bases. The CDR3 spans 15 residues. The germline CDR1 and CDR2 sequences are LGHDT and YNNKEL (reference sequence).

Here the CDR3 reads CASSPDTGNYGYTF. CDR3 DNA: TGTGCCAGCAGCCCGGACACAGGGAACTATGGCTACACCTTC. The chain uses TRBV3-1 (or the pseudogene TRBV3-2) and TRBJ1-2; tentatively, D is TRBD1 (6 bases). Trimming shortened V by 4 bases and J by 2 bases, and 11 bases separated the two germline ends. CDR3 length: 14 amino acids. From germline, CDR1 is LGHDT and CDR2 YNNKEL (reference sequence).

The J gene is TRBJ1-1, the V gene TRBV20-1, with 11 bases aligning to TRBD1. This CDR3 has 16 residues. Losses at the gene ends were 3 bases for V and 3 bases for J; bases not matched to a gene: 9. Per germline, CDR1 DFQATT and CDR2 SNEGSKA (reference sequence). The CDR3 DNA is TGCAGTGCTAGTCAAAGGGGACAGGGGGTATACACTGAAGCTTTCTTT. Residues: CSASQRGQGVYTEAFF.

This sequence joins TRBV18 and TRBJ1-3; D gene ambiguous. The CDR3 is 16 residues long. Germline CDR1 reads KGHSH; CDR2 reads LQKENI. Trimming removed 2 bases at V and 0 bases at J, with 11 bases between. This CDR3 reads CASSPNSPTSGNTIYF. DNA for the CDR3: TGTGCCAGCTCACCAAACAGTCCCACCTCTGGAAACACCATATATTTT.

The rearrangement links TRBV4-3 to TRBJ2-3, with TRBD1 matching over 7 bases. This CDR3 comprises 15 residues. V trimming: 5 bases; J trimming: 1 base; junction bases outside the gene matches: 6. The germline CDR1 and CDR2 sequences are LGHNA and YSLEER. CDR3: CASSFGTAGTDTQYF. The CDR3 bases are TGCGCCAGCAGCTTCGGGACAGCGGGCACAGATACGCAGTATTTT.

The rearrangement joins TRBV3-1 (or the pseudogene TRBV3-2) to TRBJ1-1; perhaps TRBD1 as D (5 bases). From germline, CDR1 is LGHDT and CDR2 YNNKEL (reference sequence). V was shortened by 3 bases and J by 6 bases, with 17 bases between the two germline ends. The CDR3 runs to 15 residues. The CDR3 region is CASSQLDRRGAEAFF. The CDR3 DNA sequence: TGTGCCAGCAGCCAGTTAGACAGACGGGGGGCTGAAGCTTTCTTT.